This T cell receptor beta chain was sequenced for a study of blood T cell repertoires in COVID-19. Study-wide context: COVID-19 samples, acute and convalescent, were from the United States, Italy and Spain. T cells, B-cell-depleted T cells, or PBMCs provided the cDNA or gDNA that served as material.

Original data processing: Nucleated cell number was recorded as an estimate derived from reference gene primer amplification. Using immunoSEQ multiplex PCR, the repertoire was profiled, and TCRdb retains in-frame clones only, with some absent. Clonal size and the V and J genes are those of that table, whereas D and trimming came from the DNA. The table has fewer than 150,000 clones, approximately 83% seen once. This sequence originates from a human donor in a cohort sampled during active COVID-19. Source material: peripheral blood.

CDR3 loop: CASSLDRELNQPQHF. Written as DNA, the CDR3 is TGTGCCAGCAGCTTGGACAGGGAATTAAATCAGCCCCAGCATTTT. V usage is TRBV2 and J usage is TRBJ1-5; 8 bases are a match to TRBD1. Germline V CDR1 and CDR2: SNHLY, FYNNEI. The CDR3 covers 15 residues. The ends lost 6 bases at V and 4 bases at J; junction bases unmatched: 8.